Listed below are T cell receptor beta chains from one sample, sequenced in a study of shared T cell receptors in the human thymus. Sequencing was performed with immunoSEQ multiplex PCR; in TCRdb, only in-frame clones are kept and a portion is missing. The table shows some 660,000 clones, with more than 70% occurring only once. A further study also used this sample, focusing on human thymus T cells.

Sequenced material: thymocytes. These receptors were taken from a boy under two years old with a congenital heart defect. The conserved cysteine and the conserved F or W are not part of the CDR3 here. Clone size is shown for a subset of rows, as once, few, many or a class of expanded clone.

clone_size v_call cdr3_aa
- TRBV11-2 ASSSASFRDRRIAF
- TRBV27 ASGRGLYEQY
- TRBV28 ASSSPPTGAPMNYNEQF
- TRBV5-4 ASSGGETQY
- TRBV15 ATSGDIPANGRCWEAGELF
- TRBV11-2 ASSHLGQGMRGELF
- TRBV2 ASRQGARSEQY
- TRBV25-1 ASSEPRQDQRY
- TRBV2 ANEDPITGEETQY
- TRBV2 ASPPSKVANYGYT
- TRBV19 ASSIGGGGLRHEQY
- TRBV27 ASKPGQSVYGYT
- TRBV4-1 ASSQVARQGPHNQPQH
- TRBV27 ASSPREGSDTQY
once TRBV27 ASSCPGGRNSTDTQY
- TRBV2 ASSAWADSGNTIY
- TRBV19 ASSIRPDYGYT
- TRBV6-5 ASSPRDSYGYT
- TRBV5-1 ASSLETSGYYSYNEQF
- TRBV9 ASSVWGEPGEKLF
few TRBV14 ASSQDTESGEKLF
- TRBV12-5 ASGLRGSTEAF
- TRBV28 ASSLTPGQGIMYGYT
- TRBV4-3 ASSQEAQGAGSYGYT
once TRBV9 ASSVEGKNRLGNEQF
- TRBV5-1 ASGQDSYEQY
- TRBV27 ASSPRQGKEDTQY
- TRBV11-2 ASSLEQGEDEKLF
- TRBV10-3 AISESSGGAPDTQY
- TRBV27 ASSLEVSAGNYEQY
- TRBV9 ASSQGAEGAEQY
- TRBV4-3 ASSQNWLSRSQPQH
- TRBV6-1 ASSGRELAGDPTDTQY
- TRBV7-9 ASSLPGPEGNQPQH
- TRBV6-4 ASSDTPTSGGDNEQF
- TRBV4-1 ASSQDLGLSDYNEQF
once TRBV6-1 ASSGKGTGEDNQPQH
- TRBV4-3 ASSQDRGLAGGPLETQY
- TRBV7-3 ASSLADYNEQF
- TRBV19 ASSTYGTPANRRNTIY
- TRBV28 ASKPSRQGPGGGNTIY
- TRBV25-1 ASSDSAGESHTDTQY
- TRBV7-2 ASSLDPRENSPLH
once TRBV28 ASSLMRPSGNYNEQF
- TRBV15 ATSTPRGGSAEQF
- TRBV27 ASSPKPVAGGRGLAGELF